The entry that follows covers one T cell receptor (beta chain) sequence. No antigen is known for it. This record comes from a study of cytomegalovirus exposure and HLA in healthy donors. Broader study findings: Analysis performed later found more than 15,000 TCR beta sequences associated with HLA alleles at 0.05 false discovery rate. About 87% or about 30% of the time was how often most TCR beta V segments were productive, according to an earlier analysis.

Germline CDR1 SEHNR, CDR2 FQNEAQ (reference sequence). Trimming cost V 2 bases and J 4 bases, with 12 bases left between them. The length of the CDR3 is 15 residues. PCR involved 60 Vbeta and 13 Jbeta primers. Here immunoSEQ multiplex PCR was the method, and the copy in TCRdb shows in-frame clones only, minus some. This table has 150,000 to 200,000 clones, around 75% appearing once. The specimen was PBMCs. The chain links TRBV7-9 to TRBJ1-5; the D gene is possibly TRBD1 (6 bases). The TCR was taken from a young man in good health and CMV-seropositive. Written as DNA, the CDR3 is TGTGCCAGCAGCTTATCCGGGACACCTAATCAGCCCCAGCATTTT. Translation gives CASSLSGTPNQPQHF.